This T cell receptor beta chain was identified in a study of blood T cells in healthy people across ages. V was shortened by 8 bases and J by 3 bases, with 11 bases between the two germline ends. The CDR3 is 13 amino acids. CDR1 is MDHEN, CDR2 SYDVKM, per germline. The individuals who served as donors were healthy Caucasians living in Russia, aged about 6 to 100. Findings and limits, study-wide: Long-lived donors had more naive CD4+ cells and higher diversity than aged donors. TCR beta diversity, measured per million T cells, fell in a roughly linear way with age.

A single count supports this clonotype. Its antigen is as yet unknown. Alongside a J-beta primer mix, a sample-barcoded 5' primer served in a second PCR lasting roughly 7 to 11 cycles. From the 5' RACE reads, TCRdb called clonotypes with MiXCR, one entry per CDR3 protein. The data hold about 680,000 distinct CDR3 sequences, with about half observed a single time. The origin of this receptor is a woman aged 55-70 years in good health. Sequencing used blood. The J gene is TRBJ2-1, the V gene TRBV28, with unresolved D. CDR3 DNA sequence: TGTGCCAGCCGCCGGCTGAACTACAATGAGCAGTTCTTC. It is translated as CASRRLNYNEQFF.